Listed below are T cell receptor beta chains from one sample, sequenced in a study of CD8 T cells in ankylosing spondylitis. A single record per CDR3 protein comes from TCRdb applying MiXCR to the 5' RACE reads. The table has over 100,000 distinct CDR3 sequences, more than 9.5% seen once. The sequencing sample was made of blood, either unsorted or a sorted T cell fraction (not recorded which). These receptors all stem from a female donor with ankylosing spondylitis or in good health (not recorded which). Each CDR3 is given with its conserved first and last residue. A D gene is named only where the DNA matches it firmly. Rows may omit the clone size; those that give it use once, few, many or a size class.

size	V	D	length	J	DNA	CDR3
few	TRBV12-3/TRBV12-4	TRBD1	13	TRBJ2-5	TGTGCCAGCAACAGGGGTGTTACGGAGACCCAGTACTTC	CASNRGVTETQYF
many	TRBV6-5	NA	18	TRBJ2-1	TGTGCCAGCAGTTACTCGAGCAGTGGTCAGGGGTCCTACAATGAGCAGTTCTTC	CASSYSSSGQGSYNEQFF
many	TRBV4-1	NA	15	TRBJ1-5	TGCGCCAGCAGCCCCAACTCTAATAGCAATCAGCCCCAGCATTTT	CASSPNSNSNQPQHF
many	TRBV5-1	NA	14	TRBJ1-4	TGCGCCAGCAGCTTCTCCGACAGGAATGAAAAACTGTTTTTT	CASSFSDRNEKLFF
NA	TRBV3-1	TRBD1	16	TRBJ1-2	TGTGCCAGCAGCCAAGTAACACCGACAGGGTCCTATGGCTACACCTTC	CASSQVTPTGSYGYTF
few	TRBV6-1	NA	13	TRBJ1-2	TGTGCCAGCAGCCCCACTATAAACTATGGCTACACCTTC	CASSPTINYGYTF
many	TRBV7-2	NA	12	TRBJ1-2	TGTGCCAGCAGCTTAGACCGATATGGCTACACCTTC	CASSLDRYGYTF
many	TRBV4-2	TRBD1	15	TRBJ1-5	TGTGCCAGCAGCGCCCGACAGGGGGAAGGATCGCCCCAGCATTTT	CASSARQGEGSPQHF
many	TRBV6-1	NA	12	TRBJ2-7	TGTGCCAGCAACAGACCCTACTCCGAGCAGTACTTC	CASNRPYSEQYF
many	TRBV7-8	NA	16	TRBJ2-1	TGTGCCAGCAGTTACCGGGACCGCAGCTCCTACAATGAGCAGTTCTTC	CASSYRDRSSYNEQFF
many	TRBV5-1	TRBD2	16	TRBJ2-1	TGCGCCAGCAGCCCAATAGCGGGAGGTTCCTACAATGAGCAGTTCTTC	CASSPIAGGSYNEQFF
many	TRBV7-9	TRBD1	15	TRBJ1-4	TGTGCCAGCAGCGTGGGACAGGGAGGATTTGAAAAACTGTTTTTT	CASSVGQGGFEKLFF
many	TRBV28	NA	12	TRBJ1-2	TGTGCCAGCAGTCGGTCCAACTATGGCTACACCTTC	CASSRSNYGYTF
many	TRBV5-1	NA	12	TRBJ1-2	TGCGCCAGCAGCGAGGACCGCCTCGGCTACACCTTC	CASSEDRLGYTF
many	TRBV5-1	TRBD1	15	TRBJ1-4	TGCGCCAGCAGCTTGCGGGACAGGGCTAATGAAAAACTGTTTTTT	CASSLRDRANEKLFF
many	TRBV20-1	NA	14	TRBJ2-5	TGCAGTGCTAGAGTTGCAGGGATCGGAGAGACCCAGTACTTC	CSARVAGIGETQYF
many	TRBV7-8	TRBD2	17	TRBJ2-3	TGTGCCAGCAGCTTACAAACCGGGACTAGCGGGGGAGATACGCAGTATTTT	CASSLQTGTSGGDTQYF
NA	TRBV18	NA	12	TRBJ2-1	TGTGCCAGCTCTTCGGCAGGCCTTGAGCAGTTCTTC	CASSSAGLEQFF
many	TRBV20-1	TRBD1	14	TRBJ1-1	TGCAGTGCTCGAACAGGGGGCCTGAACACTGAAGCTTTCTTT	CSARTGGLNTEAFF
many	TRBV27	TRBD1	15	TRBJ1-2	TGTGCCAGCAGTCCCCGGACAGGGGGGAACTATGGCTACACCTTC	CASSPRTGGNYGYTF
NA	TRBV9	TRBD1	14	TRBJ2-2	TGTGCCAGCAGCCCCCAGGGGGCCGTCGGGGAGCTGTTTTTT	CASSPQGAVGELFF
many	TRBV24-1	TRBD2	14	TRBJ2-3	TGTGCCACCAGTCTAGCGGGAGGAGGAGATACGCAGTATTTT	CATSLAGGGDTQYF
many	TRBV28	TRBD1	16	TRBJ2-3	TGTGCCAGCTTTGAGTCGAGGGGGCCGGTGGCAGATACGCAGTATTTT	CASFESRGPVADTQYF
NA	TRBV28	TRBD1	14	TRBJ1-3	TGTGCCACAACGGGACAGGGGAGCGGAAACACCATATATTTT	CATTGQGSGNTIYF
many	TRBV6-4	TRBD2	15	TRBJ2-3	TGTGCCAGCAGATCTAGCGGCCGGCAAACAGATACGCAGTATTTT	CASRSSGRQTDTQYF
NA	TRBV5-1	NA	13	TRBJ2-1	TGCGCCAGCAGCTCGACTAGTCACAATGAGCAGTTCTTC	CASSSTSHNEQFF
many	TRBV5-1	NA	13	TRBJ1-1	TGCGCCAGCAGCCCGGAAGGGAACACTGAAGCTTTCTTT	CASSPEGNTEAFF
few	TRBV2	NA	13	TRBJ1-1	TGTGCCAGCAGTGAAGCGATCGGTTTCGGGGCTTTCTTT	CASSEAIGFGAFF
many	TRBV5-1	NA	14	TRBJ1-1	TGCGCCAGCAGCAGACAACAGGGATATACTGAAGCTTTCTTT	CASSRQQGYTEAFF
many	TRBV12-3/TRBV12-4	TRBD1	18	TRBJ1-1	TGTGCCAGCAGCGCGCGGACAGGTTGGGCCCCATTGGGGACTGAAGCTTTCTTT	CASSARTGWAPLGTEAFF
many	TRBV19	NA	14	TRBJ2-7	TGTGCCAGTAGTATGGGCGACAGAGACTACGAGCAGTACTTC	CASSMGDRDYEQYF